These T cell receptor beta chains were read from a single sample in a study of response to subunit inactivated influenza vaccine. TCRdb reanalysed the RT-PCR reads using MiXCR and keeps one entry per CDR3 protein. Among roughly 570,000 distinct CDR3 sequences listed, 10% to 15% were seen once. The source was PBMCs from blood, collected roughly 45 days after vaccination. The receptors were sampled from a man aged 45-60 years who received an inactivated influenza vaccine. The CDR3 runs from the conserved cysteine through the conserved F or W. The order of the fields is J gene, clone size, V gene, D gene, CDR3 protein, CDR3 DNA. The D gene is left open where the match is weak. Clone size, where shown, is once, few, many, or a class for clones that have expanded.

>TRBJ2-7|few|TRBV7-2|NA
CASSQSRGPGEQYF
TGTGCCAGCAGCCAGTCCCGGGGTCCTGGGGAGCAGTACTTC
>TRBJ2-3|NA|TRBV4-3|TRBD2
CASSQDPHGGARNTQYF
TGCGCCAGCAGCCAAGATCCTCACGGGGGGGCTAGAAATACGCAGTATTTT
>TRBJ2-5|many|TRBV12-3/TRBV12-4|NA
CASSSWGQETQYF
TGTGCCAGCAGTTCGTGGGGCCAAGAGACCCAGTACTTC
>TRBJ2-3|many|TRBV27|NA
CASSLGAAGTQYF
TGTGCCAGCAGTTTGGGAGCGGCAGGTACGCAGTATTTT
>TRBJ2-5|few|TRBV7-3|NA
CASSLQRQETQYF
TGTGCCAGCAGCTTGCAGCGCCAAGAGACCCAGTACTTC
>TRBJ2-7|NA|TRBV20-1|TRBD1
CSATGTDSYEQYF
TGCAGTGCCACCGGGACAGACTCCTACGAGCAGTACTTC
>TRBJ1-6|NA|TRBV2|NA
CASSVPGPLHF
TGTGCCAGCAGCGTCCCTGGGCCCCTCCACTTT
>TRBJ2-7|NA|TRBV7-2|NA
CASSLTGMGYEQYF
TGTGCCAGCAGCTTAACTGGGATGGGGTACGAGCAGTACTTC
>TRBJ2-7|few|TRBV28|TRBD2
CASSPGLAGGAEQYF
TGTGCCAGCTCTCCCGGACTAGCGGGAGGTGCCGAGCAGTACTTC
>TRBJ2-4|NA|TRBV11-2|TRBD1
CASSLEPGRGAKNIQYF
TGTGCCAGCAGCTTAGAGCCGGGCAGGGGGGCCAAAAACATTCAGTACTTC
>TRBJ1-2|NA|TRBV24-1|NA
CATSDRRNTGVNGYTF
TGTGCCACCAGTGATCGTCGTAATACAGGCGTTAATGGCTACACCTTC
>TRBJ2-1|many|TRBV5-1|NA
CASSLMDPPSAYNEQFF
TGCGCCAGCAGCTTGATGGACCCCCCGTCTGCCTACAATGAGCAGTTCTTC
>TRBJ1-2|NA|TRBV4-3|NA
CASSQGTRRDGYTF
TGCGCCAGCAGCCAAGGGACGCGACGCGATGGCTACACCTTC
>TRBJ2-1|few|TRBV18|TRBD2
CASSDTSGGYSSYNEQFF
TGTGCCAGCTCAGATACTAGCGGGGGGTATAGCTCCTACAATGAGCAGTTCTTC
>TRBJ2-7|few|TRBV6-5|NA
CATQGSGYEQYF
TGTGCCACGCAGGGTTCCGGGTACGAGCAGTACTTC
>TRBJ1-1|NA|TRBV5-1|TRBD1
CASRSRVGQALRTNTEAFF
TGCGCCAGCAGATCCCGGGTAGGACAGGCTTTAAGAACCAACACTGAAGCTTTCTTT